This entry concerns a single T cell receptor (beta chain). As yet, its antigen is unknown. This record belongs to a study of T cell responses to AZD1222 COVID-19 vaccine. Here immunoSEQ multiplex PCR was the method, and the copy in TCRdb shows in-frame clones only, minus some. The table shows approximately 140,000 clones, with about 87% occurring only once. Study-wide points: Reportedly, nearly half the spike-specific TCRs target unmutated variant regions. Researchers report vaccine-associated CD4 TCRs spanning spike, with dominance at 160-218 and 743-854. White British donors predominated, females outnumbered males, and clonal diversity was possibly underestimated.

Sequences were derived from peripheral blood, sampled on day 0 of AZD1222 vaccination. This clonotype was obtained from an adult in good health.

As DNA, the CDR3 is TGCGCCAGCAGCCAAGATTCAAATAGGGACGAGCAGTACTTC. It codes for CASSQDSNRDEQYF. The J gene is TRBJ2-7, the V gene TRBV4-1; D remains unclear. There are 14 residues in the CDR3. The V end was cut by 0 bases, the J end by 5 bases, with 11 bases between. Germline-derived CDR1 and CDR2 are MGHRA and YSYEKL.